The source of this T cell receptor beta chain is a study of blood T cell repertoires in COVID-19. Study overall: Sites across the United States, Italy and Spain contributed samples from acute and convalescent COVID-19.

V lost 5 bases, J lost 4 bases, and 9 bases stayed unmatched. Germline-derived CDR1 and CDR2 are SGHVS and FNYEAQ. The CDR3 spans 15 residues. As processed by the authors: Nucleated cell number was recorded as an estimate derived from reference gene primer amplification. TCRdb's table, derived via immunoSEQ multiplex PCR, lists solely in-frame clones and lacks some. V and J calls and clone size are given by that table; D and trimming were obtained from the DNA. Counted here are some 250,000 clones, 80% to 90% occurring once; the ten biggest clones make up 6.5% to 8.5%. Seattle enrolled patients during active infection and tracked them longitudinally.

The specimen was peripheral blood. J is TRBJ1-1 and V is TRBV7-6; 8 nucleotides align to TRBD1. The sequence came from a woman of 80 years or more with COVID-19, enrolled during active disease. This chain's CDR3 is CASSLSGGSGTEAFF. In DNA, the CDR3 is TGTGCCAGCAGCCTATCAGGGGGCTCGGGCACTGAAGCTTTCTTT. The variable domain in full, completed from reference TRBV7-6 and TRBJ1-1, reads GAGVSQSPRYKVTKRGQDVALRCDPISGHVSLYWYRQALGQGPEFLTYFNYEAQQDKSGLPNDRFSAERPEGSISTLTIQRTEQRDSAMYRCASSLSGGSGTEAFFGQGTRLTVV.